These 21 T cell receptor beta chains came from one sample sequenced in a study of blood T cell repertoires in COVID-19. Only in-frame clones appear in the TCRdb table, and some are missing; sequencing was by immunoSEQ multiplex PCR. Of tens of thousands of clones detected, about nine tenths appear once; the ten largest clones hold roughly 2.3%. Specimen: peripheral blood. The receptors come from a man in his fifties with acute or convalescent COVID-19.

The genes are TRBV6-5 and TRBJ2-5; 8 positions match TRBD1. V dropped 5 bases and J dropped 3; count of bases not matched to a gene: 8. The CDR3 spans 15 residues. The germline V gene has CDR1 MNHEY and CDR2 SVGAGI. CDR3 sequence (DNA): TGTGCCAGCAGTCTTAGGACAGGGCGAGAAGAGACCCAGTACTTC. Translating it yields CASSLRTGREETQYF.

The rearrangement links TRBV7-6 to TRBJ2-7, with D perhaps matching TRBD2 (6 bases). Germline V lookup: CDR1 SGHVS, CDR2 FNYEAQ. V lost 5 bases, J lost 1 base, and 9 bases lay in between. There are 13 residues in the CDR3. The CDR3 is CASSQTRSYEQYF. The CDR3 DNA follows: TGTGCCAGCAGCCAGACTAGGTCCTACGAGCAGTACTTC.

This chain links TRBV18 with TRBJ2-1; 14 bases match TRBD2. Germline CDR1 reads KGHSH; CDR2 reads LQKENI. CDR3 length: 15 amino acids. V lost 3 bases to trimming and J lost 15 bases; unmatched junction nucleotides: 10. The CDR3 reads CASSPRTSGGSRLFF. Here the CDR3 DNA reads TGTGCCAGCTCACCCAGGACTAGCGGGGGGTCGAGATTGTTCTTC.

This clone was found a few times. This sequence joins TRBV9 and TRBJ2-3; the D is unclear. CDR3 size: 14 residues. Germline assignment: CDR1 SGDLS and CDR2 YYNGEE. V was cut by 2 bases and J by 0 bases, with 7 bases left in between. CDR3 region: CASSVERSTDTQYF. DNA for the CDR3: TGTGCCAGCAGCGTCGAGCGAAGCACAGATACGCAGTATTTT. Full variable domain (remainder filled in from reference TRBV9 and TRBJ2-3): DSGVTQTPKHLITATGQRVTLRCSPRSGDLSVYWYQQSLDQGLQFLIQYYNGEERAKGNILERFSAQQFPDLHSELNLSSLELGDSALYFCASSVERSTDTQYFGPGTRLTVL.

The chain combines TRBV19 with TRBJ2-5; 10 bases fit TRBD2. The CDR3 loop spans 14 amino acids. The V and J ends lost 4 bases and 4 bases, in that order; junction bases with no gene match: 3. CDR1 is LNHDA, CDR2 SQIVND, per germline (reference sequence). As DNA, the CDR3 is TGTGCCAGTAGTACAGCGGGAGGGCCAGAGACCCAGTACTTC. Its protein is CASSTAGGPETQYF.

The J gene is TRBJ2-7, the V gene TRBV5-1; 7 nucleotides line up with TRBD1. With V trimmed by 3 bases and J by 3 bases, 0 bases remained unmatched. CDR1 SGHRS and CDR2 YFSETQ come from the germline V gene. The CDR3 length is 12 residues. CDR3 DNA sequence: TGCGCCAGCAGCTGGGACAGCTACGAGCAGTACTTC. It is translated as CASSWDSYEQYF.

The V call is TRBV6-2 or TRBV6-3, the J call TRBJ2-3, with 8 bases matching TRBD1. This CDR3 contains 14 residues. V lost 2 bases, J lost 6 bases, and 4 bases stayed unmatched. Germline CDR1 and CDR2: MNHEY and SVGEGT. CDR3 protein: CASSYGTGLDTQYF. The CDR3 DNA is TGTGCCAGCAGTTACGGGACAGGCCTTGATACGCAGTATTTT.

This chain joins TRBV7-9 and TRBJ2-1; D is perhaps TRBD2 (5 bases). Germline V gene data show CDR1 as SEHNR and CDR2 as FQNEAQ (reference sequence). The CDR3 loop spans 14 amino acids. V dropped 1 base and J dropped 7 bases, with 11 bases sitting between them. The CDR3 region has the DNA TGTGCCAGCAGCTTAGAGAGGGCTGGAAATGAGCAGTTCTTC. Its translation: CASSLERAGNEQFF.

This clone was found a few times. V gene TRBV19 combines with J gene TRBJ2-5, with TRBD1 matching 9 bases. The CDR3 loop spans 16 amino acids. Trimming removed 4 bases from V and 3 bases from J; junction bases left unmatched: 9. CDR1 and CDR2 from the germline V gene are LNHDA and SQIVND (reference sequence). CDR3 protein: CASSSEYDRGEETQYF. The CDR3 DNA sequence: TGTGCCAGTAGTAGCGAGTACGACAGGGGGGAAGAGACCCAGTACTTC.

The chain links TRBV7-9 to TRBJ2-7; D may be TRBD1 (5 bases). Germline-derived CDR1 and CDR2 are SEHNR and FQNEAQ (reference sequence). This CDR3 is 15 amino acids long. Deletions cut 5 bases from V and 6 bases from J, with 20 bases between. CDR3: CASSPPGQGTGEQYF. The CDR3 DNA reads as TGTGCCAGCAGCCCGCCCGGGCAGGGCACAGGCGAGCAGTACTTC.

J is TRBJ2-1 and V is TRBV6-5; D is unclear. Germline V gives CDR1 MNHEY, CDR2 SVGAGI. The CDR3 length is 13 residues. The ends were cut back, 6 bases at V and 8 bases at J, with 14 bases in the middle. This CDR3 is CASSRSVRDEQFF. The CDR3 DNA reads TGTGCCAGCAGCCGATCCGTACGGGATGAGCAGTTCTTC.

The chain has TRBV5-5 and TRBJ2-1, with a possible D match to TRBD2 (5 bases). Germline CDR1 is SGHKS and CDR2 is YYEKEE (reference sequence). V shed 0 bases and J shed 7 bases, with 8 bases lying between them. CDR3 length: 13 amino acids. The DNA of the CDR3 is TGTGCCAGCAGCTTGGTGACGGGGAATGAGCAGTTCTTC. Amino acids: CASSLVTGNEQFF.

V and J are TRBV28 and TRBJ1-5, with 8 bases fitting TRBD1. After removal of 6 bases from V and 3 bases from J, the junction contained 4 bases not matched to a gene. The CDR3 is 14 amino acids. CDR1 and CDR2 (germline): MDHEN, SYDVKM. The CDR3 DNA reads TGTGCCAGCAGCCCAGGGGGCAACAATCAGCCCCAGCATTTT. Protein product: CASSPGGNNQPQHF.

This chain connects TRBV5-6 to TRBJ1-2; D gene uncertain. Trimming removed 2 bases at V and 5 bases at J, with 10 bases between. CDR3 length equals 13 residues. CDR1 and CDR2 (germline): SGHDT, YYEEEE. The CDR3 here is CASSFGETYGYTF. The CDR3 DNA follows: TGTGCCAGCAGCTTTGGCGAGACTTATGGCTACACCTTC.

The chain uses TRBV6-2 or TRBV6-3 and TRBJ1-5; a possible D gene is TRBD1 (5 bases). Germline loops: CDR1 MNHEY, CDR2 SVGEGT. There are 15 residues in the CDR3. Deletions cut 5 bases from V and 5 bases from J, with 16 bases between. This chain's CDR3 is CASSPQGGPYQPQHF. In nucleotides, the CDR3 is TGTGCCAGCAGTCCCCAGGGAGGGCCCTATCAGCCCCAGCATTTT.

The rearrangement joins TRBV5-1 to TRBJ2-2; D possibly corresponds to TRBD2 (6 bases). The CDR3 spans 17 residues. Germline V gives CDR1 SGHRS, CDR2 YFSETQ. Trimming stripped 7 bases from V and 0 bases from J, with 19 bases between. The CDR3 DNA is TGCGCCAGCTCCAGGACCGGGACTGACGCGAACACCGGGGAGCTGTTTTTT. It translates to CASSRTGTDANTGELFF.

The chain employs TRBV6-6 and TRBJ2-7; a possible D gene is TRBD2 (6 bases). Germline assignment: CDR1 MNHNY and CDR2 SVGAGI (reference sequence). V was cut by 5 bases and J by 2 bases, with 22 bases left in between. The CDR3 consists of 17 residues. The CDR3 sequence is CASSPSHLRGVTYEQYF. The CDR3 DNA reads as TGTGCCAGCAGTCCTTCCCATCTGCGCGGGGTCACCTACGAGCAGTACTTC.

The gene calls are TRBV24-1 and TRBJ2-3, with D perhaps TRBD1 (6 bases). This CDR3 has 13 residues. V shed 5 bases and J shed 2 bases, with 7 bases lying between them. The germline V gene has CDR1 KGHDR and CDR2 SFDVKD. CDR3 DNA sequence: TGTGCCACCAGTGGGACAGTCACAGATACGCAGTATTTT. Its protein is CATSGTVTDTQYF.

The gene calls are TRBV19 and TRBJ1-1; TRBD1 is a possible D gene (6 bases). Trimming removed 4 bases at V and 1 base at J, with 10 bases between. Germline CDR1 LNHDA, CDR2 SQIVND (reference sequence). The CDR3 loop spans 14 amino acids. The CDR3 DNA follows: TGTGCCAGTAGTAAACGACAGGAGAACACTGAAGCTTTCTTT. Protein product: CASSKRQENTEAFF.

V and J are TRBV19 and TRBJ1-5; D unclear. There are 15 residues in the CDR3. Trimming removed 3 bases from V and 0 bases from J, with 9 bases in between. CDR1 LNHDA and CDR2 SQIVND come from the germline V gene (reference sequence). This CDR3 reads CASSMSGFSNQPQHF. The CDR3 DNA reads as TGTGCCAGTAGTATGTCGGGGTTTAGCAATCAGCCCCAGCATTTT. The variable domain in full, completed from reference TRBV19 and TRBJ1-5, reads DGGITQSPKYLFRKEGQNVTLSCEQNLNHDAMYWYRQDPGQGLRLIYYSQIVNDFQKGDIAEGYSVSREKKESFPLTVTSAQKNPTAFYLCASSMSGFSNQPQHFGDGTRLSIL.

In its sample, this clone was seen a few times. The chain joins TRBV5-6 to TRBJ1-2, with TRBD1 identical over 7 bases. V lost 1 base to trimming and J lost 4 bases; unmatched junction nucleotides: 10. The CDR3 is made up of 16 amino acids. CDR1 SGHDT and CDR2 YYEEEE come from the germline V gene. The CDR3 nucleotides read TGTGCCAGCAGCTTGCCCGAGCCAGGGGGGATCTATGGCTACACCTTC. Its translation is CASSLPEPGGIYGYTF.